Below, 20 T cell receptor beta chains from the same sample are listed, as sequenced in a study of CD8+ T cells in alopecia areata. As for treatment: oral pan-JAK inhibitor, 5-10 mg twice daily. Reverse transcription of extracted RNA yielded cDNA, which provided the sequencing template. Sequencing used immunoSEQ multiplex PCR; TCRdb keeps in-frame clones, though not all of them. The table records 190,000 or so clones, 45% to 75% of them present only once. This sample comprised CD4+ T cells sorted from blood, obtained at week 4, from a patient treated with tofacitinib. All receptors come from a human donor with alopecia areata.

The chain employs TRBV9 and TRBJ1-2; a weak D match, TRBD1 (6 bases). CDR1 SGDLS and CDR2 YYNGEE come from the germline V gene. CDR3 length: 15 amino acids. Trimming cost V 4 bases and J 2 bases, with 15 bases left between them. The DNA for the CDR3 is TGTGCCAGCAGCCCCAGGGGCGGGTTCAACTATGGCTACACCTTC. This translates into CASSPRGGFNYGYTF. Together with reference TRBV9 and TRBJ1-2, the CDR3 gives the full variable domain: DSGVTQTPKHLITATGQRVTLRCSPRSGDLSVYWYQQSLDQGLQFLIQYYNGEERAKGNILERFSAQQFPDLHSELNLSSLELGDSALYFCASSPRGGFNYGYTFGSGTRLTVV.

The chain couples TRBV29-1 to TRBJ2-7, with a weak D call TRBD2 (5 bases). CDR3 length equals 11 residues. Germline CDR1 and CDR2: SQVTM and ANQGSEA. Trimming removed 2 bases from V and 7 bases from J, with 9 bases in between. The CDR3 here is CSVESGNEQYF. For the CDR3, the DNA is TGCAGCGTTGAATCGGGGAATGAGCAGTACTTC.

This clone was seen a handful of times. The rearrangement links TRBV30 to TRBJ2-5; 7 bases fit TRBD1. The ends lost 0 bases at V and 0 bases at J; junction bases unmatched: 10. The CDR3 contains 17 residues. CDR1 is GTSNPN and CDR2 is SVGIG in the germline V gene (reference sequence). CDR3 sequence reads: CAWSVGVPGGYQETQYF. The CDR3 nucleotides are TGTGCCTGGAGTGTAGGAGTTCCAGGGGGATACCAAGAGACCCAGTACTTC.

J is TRBJ2-3 and V is TRBV9; no clear D. CDR3 length: 13 residues. With 3 bases removed from V and 5 bases from J, the gap between germline ends came to 10 bases. Germline V gene data show CDR1 as SGDLS and CDR2 as YYNGEE. This CDR3 is CASSAVSLDTQYF. The CDR3, as DNA: TGTGCCAGCAGCGCCGTGTCGTTAGATACGCAGTATTTT.

The chain joins TRBV30 to TRBJ1-5; 7 bases align to TRBD1. V dropped 3 bases and J dropped 7; count of bases not matched to a gene: 6. The CDR3 sequence is 13 residues long. From germline, CDR1 is GTSNPN and CDR2 SVGIG (reference sequence). The CDR3 spells CAWSDRVNQPQHF. For the CDR3, the DNA is TGTGCCTGGAGCGACAGGGTTAACCAGCCCCAGCATTTT.

This chain connects TRBV27 to TRBJ1-5; D perhaps matches TRBD1 (6 bases). In germline, CDR1 is MNHEY, CDR2 SMNVEV (reference sequence). Trimming left V 3 bases short and J 4 bases short, with 16 bases between. The CDR3 length is 16 residues. Here the CDR3 reads CASSFRVDSGNQPQHF. The CDR3 bases are TGTGCCAGCAGTTTCCGCGTGGACAGTGGGAATCAGCCCCAGCATTTT.

This sequence joins TRBV29-1 and TRBJ2-1; 7 nucleotides match TRBD1. The CDR3 is made up of 14 amino acids. The V segment lost 7 bases and the J segment 3 bases; nucleotides outside the gene matches: 9. In germline, CDR1 is SQVTM, CDR2 ANQGSEA. The CDR3, as DNA: TGCAGCGGTACCGGGACAGTGAACTACAATGAGCAGTTCTTC. It yields the protein CSGTGTVNYNEQFF.

The V gene is TRBV4-2, the J gene TRBJ1-2; no firm D call. This CDR3 has 16 residues. Germline V gives CDR1 LGHNA, CDR2 YNFKEQ. V gave up 4 bases and J gave up 4 bases, with 19 bases separating them. The CDR3 sequence: CASSLSSSGVVYGYTF. Written as DNA, the CDR3 is TGTGCCAGCAGCCTTTCTTCCTCCGGGGTAGTCTATGGCTACACCTTC.

V usage is TRBV5-1 and J usage is TRBJ2-5; D remains ambiguous. Trimming stripped 3 bases from V and 0 bases from J, with 12 bases between. This CDR3 has 15 amino acids. CDR1 is SGHRS and CDR2 is YFSETQ in the germline V gene. In DNA form, the CDR3 reads TGCGCCAGCAGCTACTCTGGGTCGTACCAAGAGACCCAGTACTTC. This encodes CASSYSGSYQETQYF.

V gene TRBV19 combines with J gene TRBJ2-5; 9 nucleotides match TRBD2. The CDR3 is 14 residues long. Germline V lookup: CDR1 LNHDA, CDR2 SQIVND (reference sequence). V dropped 6 bases and J dropped 4; count of bases not matched to a gene: 6. CDR3 sequence: CASRSLAGPETQYF. CDR3 coding DNA: TGTGCCAGTAGGAGTCTAGCGGGGCCAGAGACCCAGTACTTC.

The J gene is TRBJ2-6, the V gene TRBV4-1, with a possible D match to TRBD1 (5 bases). V gave up 0 bases and J gave up 0 bases, with 9 bases separating them. Germline loops: CDR1 MGHRA, CDR2 YSYEKL. The CDR3 totals 17 residues. The CDR3 region has the DNA TGCGCCAGCAGCCAAGATAGGGGCCGCTCTGGGGCCAACGTCCTGACTTTC. Its translation: CASSQDRGRSGANVLTF.

V usage is TRBV4-2 and J usage is TRBJ1-6; D is unclear. There are 16 residues in the CDR3. The V gene lost 0 bases and the J gene lost 13 bases, with 19 bases spanning the gap. Germline loops: CDR1 LGHNA, CDR2 YNFKEQ. The CDR3 nucleotides are TGTGCCAGCAGCCAAGATTCGAGGTCGCCAGAGGATCCCCTCCACTTT. Translation gives CASSQDSRSPEDPLHF.

This clone was seen only a few times. CDR3 coding DNA: TGTGCCAGCAGCGTAGTGGTGGGAACAGGCCAAGAGACCCAGTACTTC. This gives the protein CASSVVVGTGQETQYF. This rearrangement joins TRBV9 to TRBJ2-5; D is perhaps TRBD1 (5 bases). V was trimmed by 0 bases and J by 1 base, leaving 13 bases between them. This CDR3 comprises 16 residues. Germline CDR1 SGDLS, CDR2 YYNGEE.

V gene TRBV15 combines with J gene TRBJ2-5, with 11 nucleotides matching TRBD2. Germline assignment: CDR1 LNHNV and CDR2 YYDKDF (reference sequence). With 5 bases clipped from V and 2 bases from J, the junction kept 7 bases outside the gene matches. The CDR3 consists of 16 residues. CDR3 coding DNA: TGTGCCACCAGCTCCCCCGTAGCGGGGGGGCAAGAGACCCAGTACTTC. Encoded protein: CATSSPVAGGQETQYF. The whole variable domain, remainder taken from reference TRBV15 and TRBJ2-5, is DAMVIQNPRYQVTQFGKPVTLSCSQTLNHNVMYWYQQKSSQAPKLLFHYYDKDFNNEADTPDNFQSRRPNTSFCFLDIRSPGLGDTAMYLCATSSPVAGGQETQYFGPGTRLLVL.

CDR3 sequence (DNA): TGTGCCAGCAGGGACGGAAAGAGCAATCAGCCCCAGCATTTT. Translating it yields CASRDGKSNQPQHF. V and J are TRBV25-1 and TRBJ1-5; no definite D call. V lost 6 bases and J lost 1, with 10 bases in between. Germline loops: CDR1 MGHDK, CDR2 SYGVNS. CDR3 size: 14 residues.

A remark on this clone: Within the sample, other DNA sequences also encode this same CDR3. The chain combines TRBV18 with TRBJ2-5, with D unclear. This CDR3 is built from 11 residues. Trimming shortened V by 3 bases and J by 5 bases, and 4 bases separated the two germline ends. Germline V gene lookup returns CDR1 KGHSH and CDR2 LQKENI. CDR3 in DNA: TGTGCCAGCTCACCCGGGGAGACCCAGTACTTC. Protein product: CASSPGETQYF.

This chain connects TRBV30 to TRBJ1-6; no reliable D call. CDR3 length equals 12 residues. Germline assignment: CDR1 GTSNPN and CDR2 SVGIG (reference sequence). Trimming took 5 bases from V and 3 from J, leaving 5 bases between them. The CDR3 loop is CAWSLYNSPLHF. The CDR3, as DNA: TGTGCCTGGTCCCTCTATAATTCACCCCTCCACTTT.

The table lists this clone with a few counts. The V gene is TRBV28, the J gene TRBJ2-6; 7 nucleotides match TRBD1. This CDR3 is 17 amino acids long. The J segment lost 4 bases and the V segment lost 4 bases, leaving 10 bases of the junction unmatched. Germline CDR1 reads MDHEN; CDR2 reads SYDVKM. The CDR3 protein is CASSSGPTGVGANVLTF. CDR3 DNA sequence: TGTGCCAGCAGTTCAGGCCCTACAGGGGTCGGGGCCAACGTCCTGACTTTC.

This rearrangement joins TRBV4-3 to TRBJ2-2; TRBD1 is a possible D gene (5 bases). The germline CDR1 and CDR2 sequences are LGHNA and YSLEER. Trimming removed 1 base at V and 0 bases at J, with 15 bases between. The CDR3 extends over 18 amino acids. CDR3 loop: CASSQGAIGAANTGELFF. The CDR3 coding sequence is TGCGCCAGCAGCCAAGGGGCAATTGGGGCAGCGAACACCGGGGAGCTGTTTTTT.

There are many counts of this clone. The chain links TRBV9 to TRBJ1-5; 9 bases line up with TRBD1. There are 15 residues in the CDR3. Germline CDR1 reads SGDLS; CDR2 reads YYNGEE. V trimming: 3 bases; J trimming: 7 bases; junction bases outside the gene matches: 8. The CDR3 coding sequence is TGTGCCAGCAGCGGGCCGGGACAGGGAGGGCAGCCCCAGCATTTT. This sequence encodes CASSGPGQGGQPQHF. Supplemented by reference TRBV9 and TRBJ1-5, the full variable domain reads DSGVTQTPKHLITATGQRVTLRCSPRSGDLSVYWYQQSLDQGLQFLIQYYNGEERAKGNILERFSAQQFPDLHSELNLSSLELGDSALYFCASSGPGQGGQPQHFGDGTRLSIL.